The 3 T cell receptor beta chains listed next were all sequenced from one sample in a study of cytomegalovirus exposure and HLA in healthy donors. Vbeta (60) and Jbeta (13) primers were used in the PCR. Sequencing was performed with immunoSEQ multiplex PCR; in TCRdb, only in-frame clones are kept and a portion is missing. The sample includes fewer than 200,000 clones, 65% to 80% of them seen just once. Source material: PBMCs. These receptors all come from a woman aged 40 to 50 in good health and CMV-seronegative.

The chain joins TRBV4-1 to TRBJ1-2; D may be TRBD1 (5 bases). The CDR3 extends over 17 amino acids. The V end was cut by 1 base, the J end by 0 bases, with 15 bases between. Germline values: CDR1 MGHRA, CDR2 YSYEKL. For the CDR3, the DNA is TGCGCCAGCAGCCAAGTTTCGACAGCAACATCTAACTATGGCTACACCTTC. Amino acids: CASSQVSTATSNYGYTF.

The V call is TRBV25-1, the J call TRBJ2-5, with D possibly being TRBD2 (6 bases). The CDR3 extends over 12 amino acids. The V end lost 6 bases, the J end lost 5 bases, and 10 bases lay between the germline ends. Per the germline V gene, CDR1 is MGHDK and CDR2 is SYGVNS. CDR3 sequence: CASSTSSETQYF. CDR3 bases: TGTGCCAGCAGCACTAGCAGTGAGACCCAGTACTTC.

The chain uses TRBV19 and TRBJ2-1; 10 positions match TRBD1. The CDR3 covers 14 residues. CDR1 is LNHDA, CDR2 SQIVND, per germline (reference sequence). After removal of 4 bases from V and 12 bases from J, the junction contained 9 bases not matched to a gene. As DNA, the CDR3 is TGTGCCAGTAGTAGCCCGGGAAGGGACAGGGGGCAGTTCTTC. Translated: CASSSPGRDRGQFF.